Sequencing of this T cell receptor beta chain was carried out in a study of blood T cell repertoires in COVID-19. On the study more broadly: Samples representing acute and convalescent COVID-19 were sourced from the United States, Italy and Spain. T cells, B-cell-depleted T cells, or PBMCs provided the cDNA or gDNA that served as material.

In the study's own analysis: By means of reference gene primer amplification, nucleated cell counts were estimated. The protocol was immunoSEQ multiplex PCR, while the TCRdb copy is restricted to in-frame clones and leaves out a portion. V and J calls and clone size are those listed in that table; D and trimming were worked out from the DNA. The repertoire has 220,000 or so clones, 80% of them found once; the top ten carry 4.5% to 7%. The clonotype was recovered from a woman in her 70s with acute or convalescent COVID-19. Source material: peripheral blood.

CDR3 sequence reads: CASSAPGQWLEVHTDTQYF. The DNA of the CDR3 is TGTGCCAGCAGCGCCCCGGGACAGTGGCTCGAGGTCCACACAGATACGCAGTATTTT. The rearrangement links TRBV28 to TRBJ2-3, with TRBD1 matching 7 bases. Germline V gene sequence: CDR1 MDHEN, CDR2 SYDVKM. V shed 6 bases, J shed 2 bases, and the junction held 20 bases outside the gene matches. The length of the CDR3 is 19 residues.